The 20 T cell receptor beta chains below all came from one sample that was sequenced in a study of shared clonotypes between healthy human individuals. Sequenced by immunoSEQ multiplex PCR; TCRdb stores in-frame clones only, minus some. The repertoire holds a few million clones, with about 92% as singletons. The specimen was naive CD4+ T cells sorted from blood. This sample's subset: CD45RA+ positively selected. These receptors were taken from a man between 18 and 29 years old in good health.

This chain links TRBV6-6 with TRBJ2-7, with D possibly matching TRBD2 (6 bases). V lost 6 bases to trimming and J lost 3 bases, with 9 bases between them. Per the germline V gene, CDR1 is MNHNY and CDR2 is SVGAGI (reference sequence). The CDR3 is 12 residues long. CDR3 nucleotide sequence: TGTGCCAGCAGACGGCGGGACTACGAGCAGTACTTC. It translates to CASRRRDYEQYF.

CDR3 loop: CASSETGSVLTF. CDR3 nucleotide sequence: TGTGCCAGCAGTGAGACAGGTAGCGTCCTGACTTTC. This chain joins TRBV2 and TRBJ2-6; perhaps TRBD1 as D (6 bases). Germline V gene data show CDR1 as SNHLY and CDR2 as FYNNEI. CDR3 length equals 12 residues. Trimming took 3 bases from V and 12 from J, leaving 9 bases between them.

The chain combines TRBV10-3 with TRBJ2-7, with TRBD1 matching 9 bases. The CDR3 contains 12 residues. The germline CDR1 and CDR2 sequences are ENHRY and SYGVKD. Losses at the gene ends were 2 bases for V and 12 bases for J; bases not matched to a gene: 5. The CDR3 DNA is TGTGCCATCAGTGAGGGACAGGGGAAGGGGTACTTC. It encodes CAISEGQGKGYF.

With respect to this clone: Other DNA variants within this sample encode the same CDR3. The V gene is TRBV9, the J gene TRBJ2-1, with D perhaps TRBD1 or TRBD2 (5 bases each). The CDR3 runs to 15 residues. CDR1 SGDLS and CDR2 YYNGEE come from the germline V gene. The ends were cut back, 3 bases at V and 0 bases at J, with 10 bases in the middle. This chain's CDR3 is CASSAGTPSYNEQFF. CDR3 DNA: TGTGCCAGCAGCGCCGGGACCCCCTCCTACAATGAGCAGTTCTTC.

The CDR3 nucleotides are TGTGCCAGCAGCAGCTCTCCGGGCTCTTATGGCTACACCTTC. It encodes CASSSSPGSYGYTF. The chain carries TRBV9 and TRBJ1-2; the D is unclear. V dropped 4 bases and J dropped 5 bases, with 15 bases sitting between them. The V gene's germline CDR1 is SGDLS and CDR2 YYNGEE. The CDR3 spans 14 residues.

The rearrangement links TRBV6-5 to TRBJ2-1, with 10 bases aligning to TRBD2. The CDR3 has 15 residues. V was clipped by 5 bases and J by 5 bases; unmatched bases: 6. Germline V CDR1 and CDR2: MNHEY, SVGAGI. In DNA, the CDR3 is TGTGCCAGCAGTGGACTGAGCGGGGGGGACAATGAGCAGTTCTTC. Encoded protein: CASSGLSGGDNEQFF.

The J gene is TRBJ1-6, the V gene TRBV10-3, with D tentatively TRBD1 (5 bases). Trimming cost V 3 bases and J 7 bases, with 10 bases left between them. Looked up from germline, CDR1 is ENHRY and CDR2 is SYGVKD. The CDR3 runs 14 residues. CDR3 coding DNA: TGTGCCATCAGTGATCGGCAGGGAAATTCACCCCTCCACTTT. Amino acid sequence: CAISDRQGNSPLHF.

V is TRBV2 and J is TRBJ2-3; TRBD1 matches at 7 bases. Germline V CDR1 and CDR2: SNHLY, FYNNEI. The CDR3 totals 15 residues. V lost 4 bases and J lost 4; bases outside the gene matches: 8. The CDR3 sequence is CASSATGTGADTQYF. CDR3 coding DNA: TGTGCCAGCAGTGCGACAGGGACCGGCGCAGATACGCAGTATTTT.

This chain joins TRBV4-1 and TRBJ2-2; 10 bases are shared with TRBD2. Germline values: CDR1 MGHRA, CDR2 YSYEKL. The CDR3 loop spans 16 amino acids. V lost 3 bases, J lost 4 bases, and 5 bases stayed unmatched. CDR3 loop: CASSHRGTSVTGELFF. As DNA, the CDR3 is TGCGCCAGCAGCCATCGAGGGACTAGCGTCACCGGGGAGCTGTTTTTT.

This chain links TRBV9 with TRBJ2-1; D may be TRBD1 (5 bases). The CDR3 sequence is 14 residues long. CDR1 and CDR2 from the germline V gene are SGDLS and YYNGEE. With 1 base removed from V and 8 bases from J, the gap between germline ends came to 13 bases. CDR3 DNA: TGTGCCAGCAGCGTATCCCCAGGGAACGATGAGCAGTTCTTC. The encoded protein is CASSVSPGNDEQFF.

This clone showed up just once. This chain links TRBV5-6 with TRBJ2-3; D is unresolved. The V end lost 5 bases, the J end lost 6 bases, and 10 bases lay between the germline ends. Germline V lookup: CDR1 SGHDT, CDR2 YYEEEE. CDR3 size: 12 residues. This CDR3 reads CASRLLGDTQYF. The CDR3 DNA follows: TGTGCCAGCAGGTTACTGGGGGATACGCAGTATTTT.

The chain combines TRBV2 with TRBJ2-7, with 9 bases aligning to TRBD1. J was trimmed by 6 bases and V by 6 bases; bases with no gene match: 6. This CDR3 has 13 residues. In germline, CDR1 is SNHLY, CDR2 FYNNEI. Written as DNA, the CDR3 is TGTGCCAGCAGGGGACAGGGTACTCGCGAGCAGTACTTC. The encoded protein is CASRGQGTREQYF.

The chain combines TRBV18 with TRBJ1-6; D unresolved. The V end was cut by 2 bases, the J end by 0 bases, with 14 bases between. CDR3 size: 18 residues. Germline lookup yields CDR1 KGHSH and CDR2 LQKENI. The CDR3 loop reads CASSPRKQTSSYNSPLHF. The CDR3 coding sequence is TGTGCCAGCTCACCAAGGAAACAAACCTCCTCCTATAATTCACCCCTCCACTTT.

This chain joins TRBV10-3 and TRBJ2-3; the match to TRBD2 covers 14 bases. The V gene end was trimmed by 11 bases and the J gene end by 6 bases; junction bases not matched to a gene: 7. From germline, CDR1 is ENHRY and CDR2 SYGVKD. CDR3 size: 14 residues. Here the CDR3 DNA reads TGTGCCGTGAGACTAGCGGGAGGGCCGGATACGCAGTATTTT. Translated, it gives CAVRLAGGPDTQYF.

The chain carries TRBV29-1 and TRBJ2-5; D may be TRBD1 (6 bases). The germline CDR1 and CDR2 sequences are SQVTM and ANQGSEA. CDR3 length: 14 amino acids. The V end lost 4 bases, the J end lost 2 bases, and 14 bases lay between the germline ends. DNA for the CDR3: TGCAGCGTTGGTCGGTCGACAGGACAAGAGACCCAGTACTTC. It yields the protein CSVGRSTGQETQYF.

A word on this clone: This same CDR3 is encoded by further DNA sequences in the sample. The chain employs TRBV2 and TRBJ2-5; 12 bases line up with TRBD2. This CDR3 spans 14 amino acids. V was clipped by 5 bases and J by 3 bases; unmatched bases: 1. Germline assignment: CDR1 SNHLY and CDR2 FYNNEI. The CDR3, as DNA: TGTGCCAGCAGTCGGACTAGCGGGAAAGAGACCCAGTACTTC. Encoded protein: CASSRTSGKETQYF.

CDR3 DNA: TGTGCCAGCAGCGTAGCGGCGGGAGGGCCCGGTAGCAATGAGCAGTTCTTC. Protein sequence: CASSVAAGGPGSNEQFF. V is TRBV9 and J is TRBJ2-1, with 9 nucleotides matching TRBD2. V dropped 0 bases and J dropped 6; count of bases not matched to a gene: 10. This CDR3 has 17 amino acids. Germline-derived CDR1 and CDR2 are SGDLS and YYNGEE. Variable domain in full (rest from reference TRBV9 and TRBJ2-1): DSGVTQTPKHLITATGQRVTLRCSPRSGDLSVYWYQQSLDQGLQFLIQYYNGEERAKGNILERFSAQQFPDLHSELNLSSLELGDSALYFCASSVAAGGPGSNEQFFGPGTRLTVL.

V and J are TRBV6-5 and TRBJ1-1; D uncertain. Germline CDR1 MNHEY, CDR2 SVGAGI. CDR3 size: 13 residues. The ends were cut back, 6 bases at V and 5 bases at J, with 13 bases in the middle. DNA for the CDR3: TGTGCCAGCAGCCCCGTTAGGAAGACTGAAGCTTTCTTT. Residues: CASSPVRKTEAFF.

About this clone itself: Additional DNA sequences in this sample encode the identical CDR3. This chain connects TRBV5-1 to TRBJ1-2; no firm D call. V gave up 5 bases and J gave up 3 bases, with 11 bases separating them. The length of the CDR3 is 13 residues. Germline CDR1 SGHRS, CDR2 YFSETQ. CDR3 region: CASSPEGYYGYTF. The CDR3 region has the DNA TGCGCCAGCAGTCCAGAGGGATACTATGGCTACACCTTC.

The table lists this clone with a count of one. The CDR3 here is CAWSGGRGHEQYF. CDR3 DNA: TGTGCCTGGAGTGGGGGGAGGGGTCACGAGCAGTACTTC. J is TRBJ2-7 and V is TRBV30; 7 positions match TRBD2. Looked up from germline, CDR1 is GTSNPN and CDR2 is SVGIG (reference sequence). This CDR3 has 13 amino acids. Losses at the gene ends were 1 base for V and 5 bases for J; bases not matched to a gene: 5.